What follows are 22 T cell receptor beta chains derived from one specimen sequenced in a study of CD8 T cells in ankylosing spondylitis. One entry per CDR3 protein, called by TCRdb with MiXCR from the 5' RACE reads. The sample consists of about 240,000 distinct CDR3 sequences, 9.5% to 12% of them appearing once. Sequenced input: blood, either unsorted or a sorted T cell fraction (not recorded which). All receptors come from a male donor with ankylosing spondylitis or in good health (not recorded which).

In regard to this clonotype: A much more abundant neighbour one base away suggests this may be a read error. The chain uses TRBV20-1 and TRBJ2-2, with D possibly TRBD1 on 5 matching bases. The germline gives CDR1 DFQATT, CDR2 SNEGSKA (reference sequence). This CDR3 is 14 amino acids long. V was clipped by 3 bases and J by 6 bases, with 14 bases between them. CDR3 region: CSARKGMVAGELFF. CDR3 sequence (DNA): TGCAGTGCTAGGAAGGGGATGGTCGCCGGGGAGCTGTTTTTT.

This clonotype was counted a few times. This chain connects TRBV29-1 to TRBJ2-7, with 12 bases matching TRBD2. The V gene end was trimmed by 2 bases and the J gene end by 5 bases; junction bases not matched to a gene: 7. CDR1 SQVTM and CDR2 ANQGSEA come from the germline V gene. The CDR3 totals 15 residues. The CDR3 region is CSVESPSGGAHEQYF. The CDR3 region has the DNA TGCAGCGTTGAATCGCCTAGCGGGGGGGCCCACGAGCAGTACTTC.

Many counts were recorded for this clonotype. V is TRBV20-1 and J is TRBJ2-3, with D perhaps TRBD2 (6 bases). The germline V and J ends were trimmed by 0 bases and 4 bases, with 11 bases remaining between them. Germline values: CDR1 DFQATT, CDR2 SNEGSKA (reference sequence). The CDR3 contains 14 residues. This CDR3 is CSARERDQPDTQYF. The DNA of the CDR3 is TGCAGTGCTAGAGAGCGGGACCAACCAGATACGCAGTATTTT.

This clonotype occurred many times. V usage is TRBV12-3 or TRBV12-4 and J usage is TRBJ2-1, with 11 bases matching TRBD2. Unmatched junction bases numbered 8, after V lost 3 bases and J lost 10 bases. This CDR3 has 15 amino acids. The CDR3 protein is CASSLGLAGGREQFF. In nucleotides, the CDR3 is TGTGCCAGCAGTTTGGGGCTAGCGGGGGGTCGGGAGCAGTTCTTC.

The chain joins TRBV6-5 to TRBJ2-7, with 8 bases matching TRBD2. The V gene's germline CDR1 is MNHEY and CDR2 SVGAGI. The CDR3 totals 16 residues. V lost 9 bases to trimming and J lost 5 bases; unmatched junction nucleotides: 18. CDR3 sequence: CARSSGPSGRVDEQYF. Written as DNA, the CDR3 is TGTGCCAGGAGCTCCGGGCCTAGCGGGCGTGTCGACGAGCAGTACTTC.

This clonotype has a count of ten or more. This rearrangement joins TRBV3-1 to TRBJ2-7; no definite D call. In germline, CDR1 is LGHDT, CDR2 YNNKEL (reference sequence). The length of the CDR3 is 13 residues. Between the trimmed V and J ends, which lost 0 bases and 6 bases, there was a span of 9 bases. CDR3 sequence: CASSQESWSEQYF. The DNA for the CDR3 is TGTGCCAGCAGCCAAGAGTCATGGTCCGAGCAGTACTTC.

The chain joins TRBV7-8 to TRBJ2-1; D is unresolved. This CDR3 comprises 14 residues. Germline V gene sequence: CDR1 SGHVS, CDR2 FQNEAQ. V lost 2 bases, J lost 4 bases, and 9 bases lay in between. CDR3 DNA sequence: TGTGCCAGCAGCTTACGGGTGCCGTACAATGAGCAGTTCTTC. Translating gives CASSLRVPYNEQFF.

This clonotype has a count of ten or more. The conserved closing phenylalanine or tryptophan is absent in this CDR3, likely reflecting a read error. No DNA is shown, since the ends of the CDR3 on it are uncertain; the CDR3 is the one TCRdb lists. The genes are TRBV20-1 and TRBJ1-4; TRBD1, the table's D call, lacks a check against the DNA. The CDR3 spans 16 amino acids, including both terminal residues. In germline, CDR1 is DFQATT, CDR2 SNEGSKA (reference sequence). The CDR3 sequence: CSAPGQELWKHHIFWR.

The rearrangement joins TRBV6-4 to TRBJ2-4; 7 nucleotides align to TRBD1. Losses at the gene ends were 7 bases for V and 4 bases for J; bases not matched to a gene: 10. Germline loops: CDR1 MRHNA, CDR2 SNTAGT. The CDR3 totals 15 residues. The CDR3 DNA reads TGTGCCAGCACTTTTTTTACAGGGGTAAAAAACATTCAGTACTTC. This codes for CASTFFTGVKNIQYF.

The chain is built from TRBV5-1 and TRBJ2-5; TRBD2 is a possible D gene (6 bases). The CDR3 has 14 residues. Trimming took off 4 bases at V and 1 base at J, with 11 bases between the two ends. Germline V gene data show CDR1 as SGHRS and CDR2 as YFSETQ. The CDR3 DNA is TGCGCCAGCAGCATCGCGGGGACCCAAGAGACCCAGTACTTC. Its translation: CASSIAGTQETQYF.

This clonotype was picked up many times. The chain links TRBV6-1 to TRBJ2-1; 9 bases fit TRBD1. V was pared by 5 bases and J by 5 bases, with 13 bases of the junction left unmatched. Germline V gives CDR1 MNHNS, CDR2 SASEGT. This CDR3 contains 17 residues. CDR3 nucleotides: TGTGCCAGCAGTCGACCGCCGGGACAGGGTTTCGACAATGAGCAGTTCTTC. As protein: CASSRPPGQGFDNEQFF.

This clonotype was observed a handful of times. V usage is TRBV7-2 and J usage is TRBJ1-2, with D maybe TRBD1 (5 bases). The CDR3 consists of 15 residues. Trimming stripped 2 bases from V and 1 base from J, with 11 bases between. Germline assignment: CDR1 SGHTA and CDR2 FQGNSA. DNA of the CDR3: TGTGCCAGCAGCTTACCACCAGGGAGTAACTATGGCTACACCTTC. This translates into CASSLPPGSNYGYTF.

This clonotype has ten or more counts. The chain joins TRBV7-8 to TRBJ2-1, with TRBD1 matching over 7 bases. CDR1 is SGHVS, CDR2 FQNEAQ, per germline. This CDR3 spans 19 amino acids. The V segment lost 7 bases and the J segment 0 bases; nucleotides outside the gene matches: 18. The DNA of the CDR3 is TGTGCCAGCATTCCTAGGGGGCTCTCCGGGATCAGCTCCTACAATGAGCAGTTCTTC. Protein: CASIPRGLSGISSYNEQFF.

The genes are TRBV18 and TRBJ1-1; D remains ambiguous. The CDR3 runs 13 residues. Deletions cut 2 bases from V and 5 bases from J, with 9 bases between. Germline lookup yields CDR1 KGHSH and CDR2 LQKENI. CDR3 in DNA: TGTGCCAGCTCACCAGAGGCTGGAACTGAAGCTTTCTTT. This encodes CASSPEAGTEAFF.

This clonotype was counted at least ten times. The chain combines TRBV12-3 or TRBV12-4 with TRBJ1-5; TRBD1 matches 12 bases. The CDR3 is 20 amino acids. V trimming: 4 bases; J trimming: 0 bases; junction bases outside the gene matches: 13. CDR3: CASSSGGGQGAVNSNQPQHF. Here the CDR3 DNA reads TGTGCCAGCAGTTCCGGGGGGGGACAGGGGGCTGTGAATAGCAATCAGCCCCAGCATTTT.

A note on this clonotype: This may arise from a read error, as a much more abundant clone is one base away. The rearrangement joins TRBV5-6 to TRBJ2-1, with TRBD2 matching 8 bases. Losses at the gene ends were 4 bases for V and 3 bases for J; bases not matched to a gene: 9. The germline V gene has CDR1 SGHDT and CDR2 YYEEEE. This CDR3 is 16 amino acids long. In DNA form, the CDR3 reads TGTGCCAGCAGCAGGCCGGGACTAGTGGACTACAATGAGCAGTTCTTC. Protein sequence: CASSRPGLVDYNEQFF.

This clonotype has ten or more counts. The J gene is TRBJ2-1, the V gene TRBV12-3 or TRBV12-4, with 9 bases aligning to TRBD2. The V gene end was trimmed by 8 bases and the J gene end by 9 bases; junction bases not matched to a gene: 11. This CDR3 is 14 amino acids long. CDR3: CASSPGLANGEQFF. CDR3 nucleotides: TGTGCCAGCTCGCCGGGACTAGCAAATGGTGAGCAGTTCTTC.

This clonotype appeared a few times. The CDR3 sequence: CASSQEGLAGPSDEQFF. The CDR3, as DNA: TGCGCCAGCAGCCAAGAGGGTCTAGCGGGACCGAGCGATGAGCAGTTCTTC. The J gene is TRBJ2-1, the V gene TRBV4-1, with 9 positions matching TRBD2. Germline loops: CDR1 MGHRA, CDR2 YSYEKL. The CDR3 runs 17 residues. V was pared by 0 bases and J by 8 bases, with 11 bases of the junction left unmatched.

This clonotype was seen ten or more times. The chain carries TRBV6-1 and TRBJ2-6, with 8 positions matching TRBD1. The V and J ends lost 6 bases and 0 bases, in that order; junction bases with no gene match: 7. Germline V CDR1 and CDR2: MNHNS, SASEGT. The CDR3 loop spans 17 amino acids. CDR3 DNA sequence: TGTGCCAGCAGCCGGGACAGGCGGTCCTCTGGGGCCAACGTCCTGACTTTC. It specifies CASSRDRRSSGANVLTF.

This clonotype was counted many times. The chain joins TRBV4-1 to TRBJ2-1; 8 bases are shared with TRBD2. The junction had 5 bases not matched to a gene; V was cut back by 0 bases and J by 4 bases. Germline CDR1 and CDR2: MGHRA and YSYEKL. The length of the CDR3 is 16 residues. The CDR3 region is CASSQEIAGSYNEQFF. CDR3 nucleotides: TGCGCCAGCAGCCAAGAAATAGCGGGGTCATACAATGAGCAGTTCTTC.

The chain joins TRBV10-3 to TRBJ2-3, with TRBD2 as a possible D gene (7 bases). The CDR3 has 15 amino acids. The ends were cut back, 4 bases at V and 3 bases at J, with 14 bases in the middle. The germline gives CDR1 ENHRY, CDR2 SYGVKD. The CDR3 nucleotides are TGTGCCATCAGTGGGGGGGGAACAGGGACAGATACGCAGTATTTT. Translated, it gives CAISGGGTGTDTQYF.

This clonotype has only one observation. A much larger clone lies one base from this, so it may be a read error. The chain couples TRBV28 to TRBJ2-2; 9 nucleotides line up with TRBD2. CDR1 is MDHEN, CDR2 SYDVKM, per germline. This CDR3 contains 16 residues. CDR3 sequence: CASGYRPAGGTGVLFF. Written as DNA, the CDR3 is TGTGCCAGCGGTTACCGTCCAGCGGGAGGAACCGGGGTGCTGTTTTTT.